A single sample is the source of the 32 T cell receptor beta chains below, sequenced in a study of OX40 agonist ivuxolimab in advanced cancers. The assay was immunoSEQ multiplex PCR, and TCRdb's table has in-frame clones only and misses some. The sample lists about 83,000 clones; around 90% were seen once. Source: CD4+ or CD8+ T cells sorted from blood, taken in a trial of the OX40 agonist ivuxolimab. These receptors were taken from an adult with an advanced solid tumor such as melanoma, head and neck, liver or kidney cancer.

The chain uses TRBV5-1 and TRBJ2-2; 12 nucleotides agree with TRBD2. J was trimmed by 5 bases and V by 3 bases; bases with no gene match: 8. CDR1 SGHRS and CDR2 YFSETQ come from the germline V gene. The CDR3 has 17 amino acids. The CDR3 sequence: CASSSSSGRAYTGELFF. CDR3 sequence (DNA): TGCGCCAGCAGCTCGTCTAGCGGGAGGGCGTATACCGGGGAGCTGTTTTTT.

The sample holds a few counts of this clone. The CDR3: CASSQVIAEPGELFF. The CDR3 nucleotides are TGCGCCAGCAGCCAAGTAATTGCGGAGCCCGGGGAGCTGTTTTTT. The chain recombines TRBV4-1 with TRBJ2-2; no reliable D call. In germline, CDR1 is MGHRA, CDR2 YSYEKL. The V end lost 1 base, the J end lost 6 bases, and 12 bases lay between the germline ends. This CDR3 is 15 amino acids long.

This clone was detected once. This sequence joins TRBV14 and TRBJ2-7, with D unclear. CDR1 and CDR2 from the germline V gene are SGHDN and FVKESK. The CDR3 length is 12 residues. Trimming cost V 4 bases and J 3 bases, with 7 bases left between them. The CDR3 region has the DNA TGTGCCAGCAGCCCCGGCCGCTACGAGCAGTACTTC. It specifies CASSPGRYEQYF.

The sample holds one count of this clone. This chain uses TRBV4-2 with TRBJ2-5; tentatively, D is TRBD2 (6 bases). This CDR3 is built from 15 residues. Germline V gene lookup returns CDR1 LGHNA and CDR2 YNFKEQ. V gave up 0 bases and J gave up 5 bases, with 13 bases separating them. CDR3 residues: CASSQDVAARETQYF. CDR3 DNA: TGTGCCAGCAGCCAAGATGTAGCGGCCCGGGAGACCCAGTACTTC.

The chain uses TRBV20-1 and TRBJ1-2; D gene unclear. This CDR3 has 11 amino acids. Germline V gives CDR1 DFQATT, CDR2 SNEGSKA (reference sequence). Trimming took 7 bases from V and 6 from J, leaving 12 bases between them. CDR3 loop: CSDTRGDGYTF. The CDR3 DNA reads as TGCAGTGACACACGCGGGGATGGCTACACCTTC.

The chain links TRBV6-6 to TRBJ1-2; weak D call: TRBD1 (6 bases). CDR1 and CDR2 from the germline V gene are MNHNY and SVGAGI (reference sequence). The CDR3 covers 13 residues. The V end was cut by 6 bases, the J end by 8 bases, with 16 bases between. CDR3 coding DNA: TGTGCCAGCAGGCCCTCAGGGGACGACGGCTACACCTTC. Residues: CASRPSGDDGYTF.

V is TRBV7-5 and J is TRBJ2-1. TRBV7-5 is an annotated pseudogene. The CDR3 spans 15 residues. The CDR3 sequence is CVRKLGGQPYYEQFF. CDR3 bases: TGTGTCAGAAAGTTGGGAGGACAGCCATACTATGAGCAGTTCTTC.

V and J are TRBV6-5 and TRBJ1-1; D is undetermined. Germline lookup yields CDR1 MNHEY and CDR2 SVGAGI. The CDR3 sequence is 14 residues long. V was trimmed by 1 base and J by 4 bases, leaving 10 bases between them. The CDR3 reads CASSYLRSGTEAFF. CDR3 in DNA: TGTGCCAGCAGTTACTTACGGAGTGGCACTGAAGCTTTCTTT.

The rearrangement links TRBV19 to TRBJ2-5, with 8 bases identical to TRBD2. The V segment lost 5 bases and the J segment 5 bases; nucleotides outside the gene matches: 7. Germline CDR1 reads LNHDA; CDR2 reads SQIVND (reference sequence). The CDR3 runs 14 residues. CDR3 DNA: TGTGCCAGTAGTCTCGATTCGGGGGGGGAGACCCAGTACTTC. Residues: CASSLDSGGETQYF.

The chain combines TRBV6-5 with TRBJ2-7; 7 nucleotides align to TRBD1. There are 15 residues in the CDR3. V gave up 2 bases and J gave up 3 bases; unmatched junction bases: 7. CDR1 and CDR2 from the germline V gene are MNHEY and SVGAGI. The CDR3 loop reads CASSYRQGVGYEQYF. The CDR3 bases are TGTGCCAGCAGTTACCGGCAGGGGGTCGGCTACGAGCAGTACTTC.

As concerns this clone: The sample has other DNA sequences that encode this CDR3 too. This chain joins TRBV27 and TRBJ2-5; no clear D. CDR1 is MNHEY, CDR2 SMNVEV, per germline (reference sequence). The V gene lost 3 bases and the J gene lost 4 bases, with 9 bases spanning the gap. The CDR3 spans 13 residues. As DNA, the CDR3 is TGTGCCAGCAGTTTTGGGATCGGAGAGACCCAGTACTTC. Its protein is CASSFGIGETQYF.

This rearrangement joins TRBV7-9 to TRBJ2-7; no clear D gene. The CDR3 consists of 13 residues. The V gene lost 5 bases and the J gene lost 4 bases, with 12 bases spanning the gap. Germline-derived CDR1 and CDR2 are SEHNR and FQNEAQ (reference sequence). CDR3 DNA sequence: TGTGCCAGCAGCCACGGCAGAGTTTACGAGCAGTACTTC. Translated: CASSHGRVYEQYF.

The chain is built from TRBV6-1 and TRBJ1-2, with 7 positions matching TRBD1. The CDR3 runs 15 residues. V trimming: 8 bases; J trimming: 4 bases; junction bases outside the gene matches: 13. CDR1 is MNHNS, CDR2 SASEGT, per germline. CDR3 DNA: TGTGCCAGCGATGAGTCACAGGGGTGGGCCTATGGCTACACCTTC. Its protein product is CASDESQGWAYGYTF.

CDR3 loop: CASSGGQGVTDTQYF. In nucleotides, the CDR3 is TGTGCCAGCAGTGGGGGACAGGGTGTCACAGATACGCAGTATTTT. The V gene is TRBV6-5, the J gene TRBJ2-3; TRBD1 matches 9 bases. Germline values: CDR1 MNHEY, CDR2 SVGAGI. J was trimmed by 2 bases and V by 5 bases; bases with no gene match: 5. This CDR3 is 15 amino acids long.

The chain uses TRBV30 and TRBJ2-5, with 8 bases identical to TRBD1. The ends lost 3 bases at V and 4 bases at J; junction bases unmatched: 4. CDR1 is GTSNPN, CDR2 SVGIG, per germline (reference sequence). This CDR3 region has 13 residues. The CDR3 coding sequence is TGTGCCTGGAGACCCGGGACAGGAGAGACCCAGTACTTC. Translated: CAWRPGTGETQYF.

The chain carries TRBV7-9 and TRBJ1-2; TRBD1 matches 8 bases. The trim removed 5 bases at V and 2 bases at J, leaving 4 bases unmatched. Germline V gene lookup returns CDR1 SEHNR and CDR2 FQNEAQ (reference sequence). There are 14 residues in the CDR3. The CDR3 sequence is CASSKGQANYGYTF. The DNA for the CDR3 is TGTGCCAGCAGCAAGGGACAGGCGAACTATGGCTACACCTTC.

This chain connects TRBV10-1 to TRBJ1-4, with TRBD1 identical over 7 bases. Germline CDR1 is WNHNN and CDR2 is SYGVQD (reference sequence). This CDR3 is 15 amino acids long. V shed 6 bases and J 3 bases; nucleotides not matched to a gene: 7. The CDR3 protein is CASSKTGEANEKLFF. The CDR3 nucleotides are TGCGCCAGCAGCAAAACAGGGGAGGCTAATGAAAAACTGTTTTTT.

This sequence joins TRBV6-4 and TRBJ2-5, with D unresolved. This CDR3 is 13 amino acids long. The V end was cut by 5 bases, the J end by 3 bases, with 10 bases between. The germline V gene encodes CDR1 MRHNA and CDR2 SNTAGT. In DNA form, the CDR3 reads TGTGCCAGCAGTCAAGAGGAGAAAGAGACCCAGTACTTC. It specifies CASSQEEKETQYF.

J is TRBJ2-7 and V is TRBV2, with a tentative D call TRBD2 (5 bases). V gave up 6 bases and J gave up 7 bases, with 19 bases separating them. There are 14 residues in the CDR3. Looked up from germline, CDR1 is SNHLY and CDR2 is FYNNEI. The CDR3 sequence is CASRKTGFGDEQYF. DNA for the CDR3: TGTGCCAGCAGGAAGACGGGGTTTGGCGATGAGCAGTACTTC.

The gene calls are TRBV9 and TRBJ2-1, with D perhaps being TRBD1 or TRBD2 (5 bases each). V was cut by 4 bases and J by 10 bases, with 12 bases left in between. CDR1 and CDR2 from the germline V gene are SGDLS and YYNGEE. The CDR3 is made up of 12 amino acids. CDR3 sequence (DNA): TGTGCCAGCAGCCCGTTCCGGGGCGAGCAGTTCTTC. This sequence encodes CASSPFRGEQFF.

This chain links TRBV11-2 with TRBJ2-3; D perhaps matches TRBD2 (5 bases). Germline V gene sequence: CDR1 SGHAT, CDR2 FQNNGV. The CDR3 length is 16 residues. Between the trimmed V and J ends, which lost 1 base and 2 bases, there was a span of 13 bases. The CDR3 DNA reads TGTGCCAGCAGCTTAGGATCGGGATACCACACAGATACGCAGTATTTT. Translated, it gives CASSLGSGYHTDTQYF.

The chain recombines TRBV19 with TRBJ1-1, with 9 bases aligning to TRBD1. The CDR3 contains 16 residues. Trimming at V came to 9 bases and at J to 1 base, leaving 12 bases not matched to a gene. Germline V lookup: CDR1 LNHDA, CDR2 SQIVND (reference sequence). The CDR3 bases are TGTGCCAGCAGAACAGGGGGCCAGGTTTGGAACACTGAAGCTTTCTTT. Protein sequence: CASRTGGQVWNTEAFF.

V is TRBV7-9 and J is TRBJ2-2; D is possibly TRBD2 (6 bases). Germline assignment: CDR1 SEHNR and CDR2 FQNEAQ (reference sequence). Trimming removed 4 bases at V and 6 bases at J, with 12 bases between. The CDR3 is made up of 14 amino acids. The CDR3: CASSSPGVPGELFF. Here the CDR3 DNA reads TGTGCCAGCAGCTCCCCGGGGGTGCCCGGGGAGCTGTTTTTT.

The chain carries TRBV11-3 and TRBJ2-5; D tentatively reads TRBD1 or TRBD2 (5 bases each). The germline gives CDR1 SGHNT, CDR2 YENEEA. Trimming pared 3 bases from V and 4 bases from J, leaving 9 bases between. This CDR3 is 13 amino acids long. The CDR3 sequence is CASSFSGLETQYF. CDR3 nucleotide sequence: TGTGCCAGCAGCTTTTCGGGGCTAGAGACCCAGTACTTC.

V gene TRBV9 combines with J gene TRBJ1-3; no clear D gene. V was clipped by 0 bases and J by 5 bases, with 9 bases between them. The germline CDR1 and CDR2 sequences are SGDLS and YYNGEE. The CDR3 loop spans 14 amino acids. In DNA, the CDR3 is TGTGCCAGCAGCGTAGCTAGTGGACGAAACACCATATATTTT. It codes for CASSVASGRNTIYF.

V usage is TRBV15 and J usage is TRBJ2-1; no firm D call. The CDR3 consists of 13 residues. V shed 8 bases and J shed 13 bases, with 21 bases lying between them. Germline V gene lookup returns CDR1 LNHNV and CDR2 YYDKDF (reference sequence). CDR3 bases: TGTGCCACCGGATACCCCGGGCCTCAGCTCCAGTTCTTC. Its protein product is CATGYPGPQLQFF.

As DNA, the CDR3 is TGTGCCAGCAGCCCCCGGAGGGTGAACACTGAAGCTTTCTTT. It specifies CASSPRRVNTEAFF. The chain recombines TRBV7-2 with TRBJ1-1; D remains unclear. The CDR3 is made up of 14 amino acids. V shed 5 bases and J shed 0 bases, with 10 bases lying between them. Germline CDR1 reads SGHTA; CDR2 reads FQGNSA.

This rearrangement joins TRBV4-1 to TRBJ2-4, with D possibly called TRBD1 or TRBD2 (5 bases each). V was trimmed by 0 bases and J by 12 bases, leaving 24 bases between them. Germline V CDR1 and CDR2: MGHRA, YSYEKL. This CDR3 is built from 17 residues. The CDR3 nucleotides read TGCGCCAGCAGCCAAGACGCAGCCCGGGACCCGCCTAACGCTCAGTACTTC. This codes for CASSQDAARDPPNAQYF.

This chain joins TRBV2 and TRBJ1-5; D is perhaps TRBD1 (5 bases). CDR3 size: 13 residues. In germline, CDR1 is SNHLY, CDR2 FYNNEI. The germline V and J ends were trimmed by 7 bases and 0 bases, with 7 bases remaining between them. The CDR3 region has the DNA TGTGCCAGCAATACAGGTAGCAATCAGCCCCAGCATTTT. This encodes CASNTGSNQPQHF.

The V call is TRBV7-9, the J call TRBJ1-4; no definite D call. Trimming left V 6 bases short and J 3 bases short, with 14 bases between. Germline CDR1 SEHNR, CDR2 FQNEAQ (reference sequence). The length of the CDR3 is 15 residues. The CDR3: CASSSGSSSNEKLFF. In DNA form, the CDR3 reads TGTGCCAGCAGTTCGGGGAGCTCTTCTAATGAAAAACTGTTTTTT.

The gene calls are TRBV28 and TRBJ1-2; a weak D match, TRBD1 (6 bases). V was pared by 5 bases and J by 8 bases, with 15 bases between. The CDR3 has 13 residues. Germline loops: CDR1 MDHEN, CDR2 SYDVKM. The CDR3 spells CASSREGVRGYTF. The CDR3 DNA reads as TGTGCCAGCAGTAGGGAGGGGGTGAGGGGCTACACCTTC.

V usage is TRBV11-2 and J usage is TRBJ2-1; the match to TRBD2 covers 7 bases. The germline gives CDR1 SGHAT, CDR2 FQNNGV. This CDR3 is 14 amino acids long. V gave up 10 bases and J gave up 2 bases; unmatched junction bases: 8. This CDR3 is CATEPGTTYNEQFF. The CDR3 DNA follows: TGTGCCACCGAACCCGGGACTACCTACAATGAGCAGTTCTTC.